The clone carrying this T cell receptor beta chain was counted at least ten times. Germline CDR1 is SGHRS and CDR2 is YFSETQ. V shed 5 bases, J shed 1 base, and the junction held 3 bases outside the gene matches. The CDR3 spans 15 residues. This library used 300 to 500 ng RNA and molecular barcoded adaptors spanning alpha/delta and beta/gamma chains. TCRdb redid the calling of the reads with MiXCR, one entry per CDR3 protein. The data show 100,000 to 150,000 distinct CDR3 sequences, over 10% seen once. This record comes from a study of read filtering for tumor transcriptome and immune sequencing. Turning to the study itself: Patients were approximately 18 male and around 15 female, mean age 65.9 years, range about 47 to 85. DNase treatment preceded whole-transcriptome library preparation.

The gene calls are TRBV5-1 and TRBJ2-1; 10 positions agree with TRBD1. This clonotype was sampled from a donor at least 40 years old with multiple myeloma. Input material: a population of CD138-negative cells sorted from bone marrow. This chain's CDR3 is CASSKGQGSYNEQFF. The CDR3, as DNA: TGCGCCAGCAGTAAGGGACAGGGGTCCTACAATGAGCAGTTCTTC.